This TCR beta chain came from a study of metastatic and nonmetastatic thyroid tumors. Whole-study context: Peripheral blood and tumor or nodule samples from malignant and benign thyroid patients were compared.

This clone was seen a handful of times. Its antigen is unidentified. There were no patients who had received any treatment before thyroid surgery. The CDR3 has 15 residues. Germline lookup yields CDR1 SGHVS and CDR2 FQNEAQ. The V end lost 3 bases, the J end lost 0 bases, and 12 bases lay between the germline ends. In the authors' methods: Using the CDR3 differences seen across clinicopathological groups, the authors built a distant-metastasis classifier for papillary thyroid cancer, which was meant to discriminate distant-metastatic patients. TCRdb re-analyzed the PCR reads using MiXCR. It is TCRdb's table, rather than the study itself, that gives the V and J calls and clone size. The sample lists under 40,000 clones; around a sixth were seen once. General observations from the study: Malignant tumors reportedly showed significantly higher TCR beta diversity than benign nodules in both blood and tumor.

The sequence came from a female donor with papillary thyroid cancer or a benign thyroid nodule (not recorded which). Some clones in this sample may be carry-over from other donors' samples. The chain joins TRBV7-8 to TRBJ2-7; D remains unclear. The sequencing input was blood. For the CDR3, the DNA is TGTGCCAGCAGCTTTATCTGGGGAAGCTCCTACGAGCAGTACTTC. Translation: CASSFIWGSSYEQYF.